Below, 19 T cell receptor beta chains from the same sample are listed, as sequenced in a study of T cells in Graves' hyperthyroidism and ophthalmopathy. RNA transcripts provided the source from which TCR beta CDR3 regions were amplified. Carried out on the TCR CDR3, a first-round RT-PCR used the HTBI primer set. One entry per CDR3 protein results from TCRdb running MiXCR on the multiplex PCR reads. The repertoire holds hundreds of thousands of distinct CDR3 sequences, with approximately 25% as singletons. The sequencing sample was made of blood. These receptors all stem from a woman aged 25 to 45 with Graves' ophthalmopathy.

The rearrangement links TRBV2 to TRBJ1-5; D is perhaps TRBD1 (6 bases). CDR1 and CDR2 from the germline V gene are SNHLY and FYNNEI. CDR3 length equals 16 residues. V dropped 1 base and J dropped 1 base, with 11 bases sitting between them. The CDR3 sequence: CASSEVWTESNQPQHF. The DNA of the CDR3 is TGTGCCAGCAGTGAAGTTTGGACAGAAAGCAATCAGCCCCAGCATTTT.

This clonotype was seen at least ten times. This chain uses TRBV2 with TRBJ2-5, with no clear D. CDR1 SNHLY and CDR2 FYNNEI come from the germline V gene. Trimming shortened V by 7 bases and J by 5 bases, and 11 bases separated the two germline ends. CDR3 size: 12 residues. The CDR3 loop is CASTRSDETQYF. The CDR3 DNA reads as TGTGCCAGCACCAGGTCGGACGAGACCCAGTACTTC.

The gene calls are TRBV12-3 or TRBV12-4 and TRBJ2-7, with unresolved D. This CDR3 spans 16 amino acids. Trimming pared 3 bases from V and 0 bases from J, leaving 15 bases between. The CDR3 sequence: CASSFSAALFSYEQYF. The CDR3 bases are TGTGCCAGCAGTTTTTCGGCGGCTCTTTTCTCCTACGAGCAGTACTTC.

This clonotype was seen at least ten times. DNA for the CDR3: TGCAGCGTTGTAGGTGGGCAGGGGTTGCCGAACACTGAAGCTTTCTTT. Its translation: CSVVGGQGLPNTEAFF. The genes are TRBV29-1 and TRBJ1-1, with D maybe TRBD1 (6 bases). The CDR3 is 16 residues long. CDR1 is SQVTM, CDR2 ANQGSEA, per germline. Trimming took off 4 bases at V and 1 base at J, with 19 bases between the two ends.

This clonotype occurred once. The chain uses TRBV7-2 and TRBJ1-5; D possibly corresponds to TRBD1 (6 bases). Trimming stripped 3 bases from V and 6 bases from J, with 12 bases between. The CDR3 is 14 amino acids. Germline V gives CDR1 SGHTA, CDR2 FQGNSA. The CDR3, as DNA: TGTGCCAGCAGCTTCCAACAGGGAGCTCAGCCCCAGCATTTT. The encoded protein is CASSFQQGAQPQHF.

This CDR3 reads CASSYSGGRPEAFF. The CDR3 DNA is TGTGCCAGCAGTTACTCTGGGGGTAGGCCTGAAGCTTTCTTT. The chain carries TRBV6-5 and TRBJ1-1, with D tentatively TRBD1 (5 bases). The CDR3 is 14 amino acids. V was clipped by 0 bases and J by 6 bases, with 11 bases between them. The germline V gene has CDR1 MNHEY and CDR2 SVGAGI.

CDR3 nucleotide sequence: TGTGCCAGCAGCTTTAGGACAGCTTCATCCTACGAGCAGTACTTC. Its protein is CASSFRTASSYEQYF. The chain links TRBV11-1 to TRBJ2-7; a weak D match, TRBD1 (6 bases). Germline CDR1 is SGHAT and CDR2 is FQDESV (reference sequence). V shed 3 bases and J shed 1 base, with 13 bases lying between them. This CDR3 spans 15 amino acids. Full variable domain (rest looked up from reference TRBV11-1 and TRBJ2-7): EAEVAQSPRYKITEKSQAVAFWCDPISGHATLYWYRQILGQGPELLVQFQDESVVDDSQLPKDRFSAERLKGVDSTLKIQPAELGDSAMYLCASSFRTASSYEQYFGPGTRLTVT.

This clonotype was recorded many times. This chain links TRBV9 with TRBJ2-5; TRBD1 agrees at 8 bases. The CDR3 runs to 17 residues. V dropped 4 bases and J dropped 4; count of bases not matched to a gene: 15. Germline V gene sequence: CDR1 SGDLS, CDR2 YYNGEE. CDR3 loop: CASSPQGQGQSGETQYF. CDR3 coding DNA: TGTGCCAGCAGCCCCCAAGGACAGGGCCAGTCCGGAGAGACCCAGTACTTC.

This clonotype turned up a few times. It may be a read error: a sequence one base away is much more abundant. For the CDR3, the DNA is TGTGCCAGCAGGGAGCCAGTAAACACTGAAGCTTTCTTT. Translation gives CASREPVNTEAFF. The chain couples TRBV6-1 to TRBJ1-1; D unclear. CDR1 and CDR2 (germline): MNHNS, SASEGT. The ends were cut back, 6 bases at V and 2 bases at J, with 10 bases in the middle. The CDR3 loop spans 13 amino acids.

Many counts were recorded for this clonotype. This chain links TRBV16 with TRBJ1-5, with D uncertain. The germline CDR1 and CDR2 sequences are KGHSY and FQNENV. The V end was cut by 2 bases, the J end by 6 bases, with 2 bases between. The CDR3 is made up of 11 amino acids. The CDR3 DNA reads TGTGCCAGCAGCCAAGGTCAGCCCCAGCATTTT. Translated, it gives CASSQGQPQHF.

Ten or more counts support this clonotype. The chain links TRBV7-9 to TRBJ1-5; maybe TRBD1 (5 bases). The V and J ends lost 5 bases and 6 bases respectively, with 14 bases between them. The CDR3 is made up of 14 amino acids. CDR1 and CDR2 from the germline V gene are SEHNR and FQNEAQ (reference sequence). Here the CDR3 reads CASSTTGSSQPQHF. CDR3 DNA: TGTGCCAGCAGCACTACAGGCTCCAGTCAGCCCCAGCATTTT.

This clonotype was seen ten or more times. This chain links TRBV30 with TRBJ1-5, with D maybe TRBD1 (5 bases). The CDR3 sequence is 13 residues long. V lost 2 bases and J lost 7, with 12 bases in between. Germline V gives CDR1 GTSNPN, CDR2 SVGIG (reference sequence). The CDR3 loop is CAWSQGKGQPQHF. The CDR3 DNA follows: TGTGCCTGGAGTCAGGGTAAGGGCCAGCCCCAGCATTTT.

Ten or more counts support this clonotype. The J gene is TRBJ1-1, the V gene TRBV6-2 or TRBV6-3; D is unclear. Trimming pared 11 bases from V and 2 bases from J, leaving 18 bases between. The CDR3 has 14 amino acids. From germline, CDR1 is MNHEY and CDR2 SVGEGT. CDR3 nucleotide sequence: TGTGCCCAAGAGGTCGCGTGGGCCAACACTGAAGCTTTCTTT. Protein: CAQEVAWANTEAFF.

This clonotype was counted many times. V and J are TRBV7-2 and TRBJ1-2; possible D gene TRBD1, 6 bases. Germline assignment: CDR1 SGHTA and CDR2 FQGNSA. The CDR3 consists of 13 residues. The germline V and J ends were trimmed by 4 bases and 5 bases, with 11 bases remaining between them. The CDR3 protein is CASSSRGVYGYTF. CDR3 sequence (DNA): TGTGCCAGCAGCTCCAGGGGAGTATATGGCTACACCTTC.

The rearrangement links TRBV11-2 to TRBJ2-5; the match to TRBD1 covers 7 bases. The CDR3 is 15 residues long. J lost 4 bases, V lost 5 bases, and 10 bases had no gene match. CDR1 is SGHAT, CDR2 FQNNGV, per germline. CDR3 sequence reads: CASSPLAPGGETQYF. The CDR3 region has the DNA TGTGCCAGCAGCCCGCTCGCTCCAGGGGGAGAGACCCAGTACTTC.

This clonotype was observed at least ten times. The chain uses TRBV18 and TRBJ1-5; D perhaps matches TRBD1 (5 bases). Germline CDR1 KGHSH, CDR2 LQKENI. The CDR3 has 16 residues. The ends were cut back, 3 bases at V and 7 bases at J, with 19 bases in the middle. The CDR3 DNA is TGTGCCAGCTCACCTCGCGACAGAGCGGTGGGGCAGCCCCAGCATTTT. Its translation: CASSPRDRAVGQPQHF.

In this sample, this clonotype turned up once. The chain has TRBV29-1 and TRBJ2-5, with no clear D. The germline V gene has CDR1 SQVTM and CDR2 ANQGSEA. Deletions cut 4 bases from V and 5 bases from J, with 8 bases between. The CDR3 sequence is 11 residues long. DNA of the CDR3: TGCAGCGTTGGAGCGTCGGAGACCCAGTACTTC. It yields the protein CSVGASETQYF.

This clonotype was counted at least ten times. J is TRBJ2-5 and V is TRBV18, with 7 bases that match TRBD1. Trimming at V came to 3 bases and at J to 7 bases, leaving 8 bases not matched to a gene. Germline V gives CDR1 KGHSH, CDR2 LQKENI. The length of the CDR3 is 14 residues. The DNA of the CDR3 is TGTGCCAGCTCACCCCCGACAGGGTCAGGGACCCAGTACTTC. It translates to CASSPPTGSGTQYF.

As concerns this clonotype: This may arise from a read error, as a much more abundant clone is one base away. This chain links TRBV27 with TRBJ1-6; D is perhaps TRBD1 (6 bases). CDR1 is MNHEY, CDR2 SMNVEV, per germline (reference sequence). This CDR3 region has 16 residues. V lost 8 bases and J lost 4, with 18 bases in between. The CDR3 region has the DNA TGTGCCAGCCGGTCAGGGGTTTCGGAGTATAATTCACCCCTCCACTTT. This translates into CASRSGVSEYNSPLHF.